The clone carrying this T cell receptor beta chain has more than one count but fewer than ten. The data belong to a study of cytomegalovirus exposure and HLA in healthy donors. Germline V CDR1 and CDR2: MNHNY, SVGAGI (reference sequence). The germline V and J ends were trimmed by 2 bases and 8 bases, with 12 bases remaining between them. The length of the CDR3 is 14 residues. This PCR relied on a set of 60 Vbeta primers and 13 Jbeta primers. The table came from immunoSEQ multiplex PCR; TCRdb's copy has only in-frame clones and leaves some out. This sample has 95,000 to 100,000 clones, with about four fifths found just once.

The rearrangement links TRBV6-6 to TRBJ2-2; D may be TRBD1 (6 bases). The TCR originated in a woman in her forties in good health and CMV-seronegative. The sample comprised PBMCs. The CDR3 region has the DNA TGTGCCAGCAGTTACGCAGGGGATTTTGGGGAGCTGTTTTTT. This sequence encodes CASSYAGDFGELFF.